Below are 13 T cell receptor beta chains sequenced from a single sample in a study of CD4+ T cells in melanoma. TCRdb's table, derived via immunoSEQ multiplex PCR, lists solely in-frame clones and lacks some. Among about 140,000 clones, 92% were seen once, and the ten largest hold roughly 1.4%. Receptor source: a human donor with melanoma.

This clone has a single count. The chain uses TRBV5-1 and TRBJ2-5; 9 nucleotides agree with TRBD2. J gave up 2 bases and V 5 bases, and 4 bases lay outside the gene matches. The germline V gene encodes CDR1 SGHRS and CDR2 YFSETQ. The CDR3 extends over 14 amino acids. Written as DNA, the CDR3 is TGCGCCAGCAGTGCGACTAGCGGACAAGAGACCCAGTACTTC. Its translation is CASSATSGQETQYF.

The CDR3 coding sequence is TGCGCCAGCAGCGGAATCCGGGACTCCCTAAAAGACGGCACTGAAGCTTTCTTT. Amino acids: CASSGIRDSLKDGTEAFF. The chain links TRBV5-1 to TRBJ1-1; D possibly corresponds to TRBD1 (5 bases). The CDR3 sequence is 18 residues long. Germline values: CDR1 SGHRS, CDR2 YFSETQ. The ends were cut back, 4 bases at V and 4 bases at J, with 26 bases in the middle.

This rearrangement joins TRBV29-1 to TRBJ1-2, with 9 bases matching TRBD1. In germline, CDR1 is SQVTM, CDR2 ANQGSEA. This CDR3 has 16 amino acids. V was pared by 3 bases and J by 3 bases, with 11 bases of the junction left unmatched. Here the CDR3 reads CSVEAQQGALDYGYTF. CDR3 bases: TGCAGCGTTGAGGCTCAACAGGGGGCGCTGGACTATGGCTACACCTTC. The full variable domain, rest sourced from reference TRBV29-1 and TRBJ1-2, is SAVISQKPSRDICQRGTSLTIQCQVDSQVTMMFWYRQQPGQSLTLIATANQGSEATYESGFVIDKFPISRPNLTFSTLTVSNMSPEDSSIYLCSVEAQQGALDYGYTFGSGTRLTVV.

The chain carries TRBV10-3 and TRBJ2-3, with D perhaps given as TRBD1 or TRBD2 (6 bases each). This CDR3 has 12 residues. V lost 6 bases and J 6 bases, leaving 10 bases between the germline ends. Germline V gene lookup returns CDR1 ENHRY and CDR2 SYGVKD. The CDR3 DNA is TGTGCCATCAGCCGGGGGCAGGATACGCAGTATTTT. It is translated as CAISRGQDTQYF.

V and J are TRBV11-2 and TRBJ1-1; TRBD1 matches 7 bases. The CDR3 spans 14 residues. The germline V gene has CDR1 SGHAT and CDR2 FQNNGV. The V and J ends lost 5 bases and 4 bases, in that order; junction bases with no gene match: 7. The CDR3 here is CASSTPTGSTEAFF. Here the CDR3 DNA reads TGTGCCAGCAGCACCCCGACAGGGAGCACTGAAGCTTTCTTT.

The V call is TRBV6-1, the J call TRBJ1-4, with D tentatively TRBD1 (6 bases). The CDR3 has 16 amino acids. V was clipped by 3 bases and J by 0 bases, with 11 bases between them. CDR1 is MNHNS, CDR2 SASEGT, per germline. The CDR3 reads CASSESRGATNEKLFF. The CDR3 DNA reads TGTGCCAGCAGTGAGTCTAGGGGGGCAACTAATGAAAAACTGTTTTTT.

This sequence joins TRBV11-2 and TRBJ2-7; D may be TRBD1 (6 bases). Per the germline V gene, CDR1 is SGHAT and CDR2 is FQNNGV. Trimming removed 1 base from V and 4 bases from J, with 14 bases in between. This CDR3 comprises 15 residues. DNA for the CDR3: TGTGCCAGCAGCTTAGCCCCGGGACAAGTATACGAGCAGTACTTC. Translating gives CASSLAPGQVYEQYF.

This chain joins TRBV5-8 and TRBJ2-7, with D perhaps given as TRBD1 or TRBD2 (5 bases each). V gave up 8 bases and J gave up 4 bases, with 31 bases separating them. The CDR3 extends over 18 amino acids. Germline lookup yields CDR1 SGHTS and CDR2 YDEGEE. DNA of the CDR3: TGTGCCAGTCCCCCCCCGAACCGGGTGAGGGGAGCATTGTACGAGCAGTACTTC. Translated, it gives CASPPPNRVRGALYEQYF.

The chain carries TRBV18 and TRBJ2-3; D is uncertain. Germline V CDR1 and CDR2: KGHSH, LQKENI. The CDR3 is 12 amino acids. The ends were cut back, 3 bases at V and 6 bases at J, with 7 bases in the middle. CDR3 in amino acids: CASSPSRDTQYF. CDR3 DNA: TGTGCCAGCTCACCTTCCAGGGATACGCAGTATTTT.

The chain recombines TRBV7-9 with TRBJ1-4; no clear D. The germline V gene has CDR1 SEHNR and CDR2 FQNEAQ (reference sequence). This CDR3 contains 12 residues. V lost 2 bases to trimming and J lost 8 bases, with 6 bases between them. The CDR3, as DNA: TGTGCCAGCAGCTTAAATCTGGAAAAACTGTTTTTT. Its translation: CASSLNLEKLFF.

The chain couples TRBV6-4 to TRBJ1-6, with D tentatively TRBD1 (6 bases). Germline CDR1 and CDR2: MRHNA and SNTAGT. V lost 6 bases to trimming and J lost 7 bases, with 10 bases between them. The CDR3 covers 13 residues. Here the CDR3 DNA reads TGTGCCAGCAGCCGGACAGTCAATTCACCCCTCCACTTT. Translating it yields CASSRTVNSPLHF.

The chain is built from TRBV6-1 and TRBJ1-3, with a weak D call TRBD1 (5 bases). This CDR3 spans 12 amino acids. Germline V gene data show CDR1 as MNHNS and CDR2 as SASEGT. Trimming removed 8 bases from V and 7 bases from J, with 12 bases in between. CDR3 in DNA: TGTGCCAGCGGCAGGGACCAGAACACCATATATTTT. Protein sequence: CASGRDQNTIYF.

This clone has just one count. The J gene is TRBJ2-7, the V gene TRBV4-1, with TRBD1 matching over 7 bases. Losses at the gene ends were 0 bases for V and 3 bases for J; bases not matched to a gene: 8. Germline loops: CDR1 MGHRA, CDR2 YSYEKL. The CDR3 is 16 residues long. CDR3 nucleotide sequence: TGCGCCAGCAGCCAAGAATACCGACAGGGTTTCTACGAGCAGTACTTC. Encoded protein: CASSQEYRQGFYEQYF.